Presented here are 20 T cell receptor beta chains from one specimen sequenced in a study of identical twins. TCRdb called the 5' RACE reads again in MiXCR, with one record for every CDR3 protein. The sample consists of approximately 550,000 distinct CDR3 sequences, 20% to 25% of them appearing once. This sample was shared with a second study, whose subject was yellow fever vaccine responses in identical twins.

The source material was CD4+ T cells sorted from blood. Receptors originate from a woman aged 18-35 years in good health.

The chain is built from TRBV10-2 and TRBJ2-1; D call uncertain. The length of the CDR3 is 13 residues. Trimming shortened V by 0 bases and J by 3 bases, and 3 bases separated the two germline ends. The germline CDR1 and CDR2 sequences are WSHSY and SAAADI. The CDR3 loop is CASSESGYNEQFF. CDR3 bases: TGCGCCAGCAGTGAGTCTGGCTACAATGAGCAGTTCTTC.

This clonotype showed up just a few times. The V and J genes are TRBV3-1 and TRBJ1-5; D is undetermined. Deletions cut 0 bases from V and 7 bases from J, with 7 bases between. In germline, CDR1 is LGHDT, CDR2 YNNKEL (reference sequence). The CDR3 sequence is 13 residues long. The CDR3 is CASSQDSGQPQHF. DNA of the CDR3: TGTGCCAGCAGCCAAGATAGTGGACAGCCCCAGCATTTT.

The chain links TRBV12-3 or TRBV12-4 to TRBJ2-1; D might be TRBD2 (5 bases). Trimming took 3 bases from V and 7 from J, leaving 13 bases between them. This CDR3 region has 14 residues. The CDR3: CASSLTGLYNEQFF. The CDR3 DNA sequence: TGTGCCAGCAGTTTGACGGGATTATATAATGAGCAGTTCTTC.

This clonotype turned up a few times. The rearrangement uses TRBV10-3 and TRBJ2-3; TRBD2 matches 15 bases. There are 15 residues in the CDR3. Per the germline V gene, CDR1 is ENHRY and CDR2 is SYGVKD. V lost 2 bases and J lost 6; bases outside the gene matches: 0. The CDR3 spells CAISEGLAGGDTQYF. CDR3 nucleotides: TGTGCCATCAGTGAGGGACTAGCGGGAGGGGATACGCAGTATTTT.

This clonotype showed up just a few times. The rearrangement joins TRBV6-5 to TRBJ1-4, with D uncertain. This CDR3 has 15 amino acids. V was pared by 0 bases and J by 8 bases, with 13 bases between. Per germline, CDR1 MNHEY and CDR2 SVGAGI. CDR3 in amino acids: CASSYSWEPDEKLFF. The CDR3 coding sequence is TGTGCCAGCAGTTACTCGTGGGAGCCGGACGAAAAACTGTTTTTT.

The gene calls are TRBV20-1 and TRBJ1-5; D might be TRBD1 (6 bases). The CDR3 runs to 13 residues. The germline V gene has CDR1 DFQATT and CDR2 SNEGSKA (reference sequence). V dropped 4 bases and J dropped 2 bases, with 9 bases sitting between them. The CDR3 sequence is CSATRGGNQPQHF. The CDR3 DNA reads as TGCAGTGCTACCAGGGGAGGCAATCAGCCCCAGCATTTT.

This clonotype was detected a few times. The chain carries TRBV24-1 and TRBJ2-3; TRBD1 aligns across 10 bases. In germline, CDR1 is KGHDR, CDR2 SFDVKD. The CDR3 covers 15 residues. V trimming: 7 bases; J trimming: 3 bases; junction bases outside the gene matches: 6. The CDR3 reads CATRARTGGTDTQYF. The CDR3 DNA reads TGTGCCACCAGGGCCCGGACAGGGGGTACAGATACGCAGTATTTT.

The chain recombines TRBV12-3 or TRBV12-4 with TRBJ2-6; D unresolved. V lost 5 bases and J 4 bases, leaving 12 bases between the germline ends. This CDR3 is 15 amino acids long. The DNA for the CDR3 is TGTGCCAGCAGTCCCGGGTTTGACGGGGCCAACGTCCTGACTTTC. Its protein product is CASSPGFDGANVLTF.

The V gene is TRBV11-2, the J gene TRBJ2-1; TRBD1 is a possible D gene (6 bases). Germline CDR1 reads SGHAT; CDR2 reads FQNNGV. Trimming took 3 bases from V and 8 from J, leaving 11 bases between them. This CDR3 contains 13 residues. The CDR3: CASSFTDRHEQFF. DNA of the CDR3: TGTGCCAGCAGCTTCACCGACAGGCATGAGCAGTTCTTC.

This clonotype showed up just a few times. This sequence joins TRBV18 and TRBJ2-7; no definite D call. This CDR3 has 16 amino acids. CDR1 and CDR2 from the germline V gene are KGHSH and LQKENI. V was pared by 0 bases and J by 0 bases, with 12 bases between. Here the CDR3 DNA reads TGTGCCAGCTCACCACCTCGACCGGGCGACTCCTACGAGCAGTACTTC. Translation: CASSPPRPGDSYEQYF.

CDR3 bases: TGTGCCACCAGCAGGTTGGGAACAGGGAGGGGTGGCACAGATACGCAGTATTTT. Translating it yields CATSRLGTGRGGTDTQYF. The chain carries TRBV15 and TRBJ2-3, with a possible D match to TRBD2 (7 bases). The germline V gene encodes CDR1 LNHNV and CDR2 YYDKDF (reference sequence). The V end was cut by 3 bases, the J end by 1 base, with 20 bases between. The length of the CDR3 is 18 residues.

In DNA, the CDR3 is TGCAGTGCTAGGGGGATCGGGGGAAGGCCCACAGATACGCAGTATTTT. Encoded protein: CSARGIGGRPTDTQYF. The rearrangement uses TRBV20-1 and TRBJ2-3; possibly TRBD2 for D (6 bases). V was shortened by 3 bases and J by 2 bases, with 18 bases between the two germline ends. Per germline, CDR1 DFQATT and CDR2 SNEGSKA (reference sequence). This CDR3 comprises 16 residues.

V is TRBV5-1 and J is TRBJ2-5; D might be TRBD1 or TRBD2, each matching 5 bases. CDR3 size: 17 residues. Germline CDR1 is SGHRS and CDR2 is YFSETQ. The V and J ends lost 2 bases and 1 base respectively, with 18 bases between them. CDR3 nucleotide sequence: TGCGCCAGCAGCTTCGGGACCCCGAAGGCTTTCCAAGAGACCCAGTACTTC. This codes for CASSFGTPKAFQETQYF.

The gene calls are TRBV20-1 and TRBJ2-2, with D possibly being TRBD2 (7 bases). Trimming took off 2 bases at V and 3 bases at J, with 16 bases between the two ends. The CDR3 is made up of 16 amino acids. Germline CDR1 is DFQATT and CDR2 is SNEGSKA (reference sequence). DNA for the CDR3: TGCAGTGCTAGACGGGGGGCCACTAGCTACACCGGGGAGCTGTTTTTT. Translated, it gives CSARRGATSYTGELFF.

This clonotype was recorded many times. J is TRBJ1-1 and V is TRBV20-1; the D is unclear. Germline CDR1 reads DFQATT; CDR2 reads SNEGSKA (reference sequence). CDR3 size: 13 residues. The ends were cut back, 3 bases at V and 1 base at J, with 9 bases in the middle. CDR3 loop: CSARASWNTEAFF. The CDR3 region has the DNA TGCAGTGCTAGGGCTTCCTGGAACACTGAAGCTTTCTTT.

This clonotype was found a few times. The chain couples TRBV7-8 to TRBJ1-5, with D perhaps TRBD1 (6 bases). Germline V gene sequence: CDR1 SGHVS, CDR2 FQNEAQ. CDR3 length: 16 residues. V was clipped by 0 bases and J by 4 bases, with 13 bases between them. The CDR3, as DNA: TGTGCCAGCAGCTTAGCGGGGGCAGGCCCAAATCAGCCCCAGCATTTT. It specifies CASSLAGAGPNQPQHF.

The chain couples TRBV14 to TRBJ2-2; a possible D gene is TRBD2 (5 bases). The germline V gene encodes CDR1 SGHDN and CDR2 FVKESK. The CDR3 has 15 residues. The V end lost 1 base, the J end lost 7 bases, and 13 bases lay between the germline ends. The CDR3 region is CASSQVKGVGGELFF. The DNA for the CDR3 is TGTGCCAGCAGCCAAGTCAAGGGAGTTGGCGGGGAGCTGTTTTTT.

The chain couples TRBV7-8 to TRBJ2-5; 14 positions agree with TRBD2. Germline V CDR1 and CDR2: SGHVS, FQNEAQ. V lost 4 bases, J lost 5 bases, and 3 bases stayed unmatched. The CDR3 runs 15 residues. CDR3 bases: TGTGCCAGCAGCTCGACTAGCGGGAGGGCGGAGACCCAGTACTTC. This translates into CASSSTSGRAETQYF.

In its sample, this clonotype was seen a few times. This chain uses TRBV5-1 with TRBJ2-2; a weak D match, TRBD1 (6 bases). Looked up from germline, CDR1 is SGHRS and CDR2 is YFSETQ. Between the trimmed V and J ends, which lost 5 bases and 9 bases, there was a span of 20 bases. CDR3 length equals 15 residues. CDR3 sequence reads: CASSADGTLHRELFF. In DNA form, the CDR3 reads TGCGCCAGCAGTGCTGACGGGACACTCCACCGGGAGCTGTTTTTT.

The chain employs TRBV3-1 and TRBJ2-2, with TRBD1 matching over 7 bases. The CDR3 length is 18 residues. The trim removed 3 bases at V and 5 bases at J, leaving 15 bases unmatched. From germline, CDR1 is LGHDT and CDR2 YNNKEL (reference sequence). CDR3 nucleotides: TGTGCCAGCAGCCATTACAGAGGGGGCCTAACGGGGACCGGGGAGCTGTTTTTT. As protein: CASSHYRGGLTGTGELFF.